This T cell receptor (beta chain) was recorded in a study of T cell responses to AZD1222 COVID-19 vaccine. Turning to this clone: As yet, its antigen is unknown.

Sequencing was performed with immunoSEQ multiplex PCR; in TCRdb, only in-frame clones are kept and a portion is missing. The sample includes roughly 80,000 clones, approximately 90% of them seen just once. Whole-study results and caveats: Nearly half of spike-specific TCRs reportedly target variant regions that are unmutated in the B.1.351 and B.1.1.7 variants. White British ancestry dominated among donors, who included more females, and clonal diversity was possibly underestimated.

The CDR3 has 14 residues. Trimming at V came to 2 bases and at J to 6 bases, leaving 5 bases not matched to a gene. The germline CDR1 and CDR2 sequences are SGHRS and YFSETQ. Timing groups of about 4 and about 12 weeks for second doses were pooled. This chain joins TRBV5-1 and TRBJ1-1; 9 nucleotides line up with TRBD1. Sequenced material: peripheral blood, taken 28 days after the second AZD1222 dose. The receptor's source is an adult who received the AZD1222 COVID-19 vaccine. CDR3 in DNA: TGCGCCAGCAGCTTAGACAGGGGGTGGTCTGAAGCTTTCTTT. This gives the protein CASSLDRGWSEAFF.